This T cell receptor (beta chain) appears in the sequencing data of a study of blood T cell repertoires in COVID-19. Study as a whole: PBMCs, B-cell-depleted T cells, or T cells were the source of the cDNA or gDNA that made up the material.

Authors' data handling: Using reference gene primer amplification, nucleated cell counts were estimated. Measured with immunoSEQ multiplex PCR; TCRdb has only the in-frame clones, and not every one. V and J calls and clone size come straight from that table; D and trimming were deduced from the DNA. The sample has 250,000 to 350,000 clones, 75% to 90% seen once. Patients at the Seattle site were enrolled during active infection and followed longitudinally. The clonotype comes from a woman aged 45-65 years with COVID-19, enrolled during active disease. Specimen: peripheral blood.

The DNA of the CDR3 is TGTGCCTGGAGTACCCTCGGACAGGGGGCAGGGTATGGCTACACCTTC. As protein: CAWSTLGQGAGYGYTF. The chain recombines TRBV30 with TRBJ1-2; 11 nucleotides match TRBD1. The V segment lost 2 bases and the J segment 5 bases; nucleotides outside the gene matches: 10. CDR1 is GTSNPN and CDR2 is SVGIG in the germline V gene (reference sequence). The CDR3 extends over 16 amino acids.